This T cell receptor (beta chain) was identified in a study of regulatory T cells in long-lasting Graves disease. Arm-PCR of CDR3 regions and iRepertoire HTBI primers were used to build TCR beta libraries. Methods used by the authors: Identified across the samples were fewer than 70 TRBV segments and around 14 TRBJ segments. TCRdb called the multiplex PCR reads again in MiXCR, with one record for every CDR3 protein. These V and J calls are TCRdb output, not the study's own analysis. The sample contains 700,000 or so distinct CDR3 sequences, around 32% of which appear only once. Regarding the study as a whole: Graves' patients with persistent disease showed TCR diversity lower than patients newly diagnosed.

Only a few counts were recorded for this clonotype. Its antigen is unknown. Time point: persistent/refractory GD, antithyroid drugs over 5 years with positive TRAb. PBMCs were the source of the RNA used for TCR sequencing. Germline-derived CDR1 and CDR2 are MNHNS and SASEGT. V dropped 6 bases and J dropped 8; count of bases not matched to a gene: 7. CDR3 length: 13 amino acids. This chain links TRBV6-1 with TRBJ1-2, with 9 bases matching TRBD1. This material consisted of peripheral blood mononuclear cells (PBMCs), taken when the disease was refractory, from a patient treated with antithyroid drugs. This sequence originates from a female donor with Graves disease. This CDR3 reads CASRHRGRGGYTF. CDR3 sequence (DNA): TGTGCCAGCAGGCACAGGGGGCGCGGAGGCTACACCTTC.